The rows below give T cell receptor beta chains drawn from one sample of a study of shared clonotypes between healthy human individuals. Sequencing used immunoSEQ multiplex PCR; TCRdb keeps in-frame clones, though not all of them. The sample has approximately 1,500,000 clones, around 98% seen once. Sequencing was done on a sample of naive CD4+ T cells sorted from blood. Receptor source: a man aged 25 to 40 in good health. Both conserved end residues are part of each CDR3. D genes are given only for firm matches. Not all rows give a size; the values are once, few, many and, for expanded clones, a class.

TRBJ2-5 TRBV11-2 once . TGTGCCAGCAGCCAAGGCACACAAGAGACCCAGTACTTC CASSQGTQETQYF
TRBJ1-4 TRBV10-3 . TRBD1 TGTGCCATCAGTGAAGGACAGGTCGGCGAAAAACTGTTTTTT CAISEGQVGEKLFF
TRBJ2-1 TRBV6-5 . . TGTGCCAGCAGATCCCAGGGCTACAATGAGCAGTTCTTC CASRSQGYNEQFF
TRBJ2-7 TRBV7-6 . . TGTGCCAGCAGCCCTCCCTACGAGCAGTACTTC CASSPPYEQYF
TRBJ2-5 TRBV5-4 . TRBD2 TGTGCCAGTGGAGGCCCGGGACTAGCGGGACCCTCATTCCAAGAGACCCAGTACTTC CASGGPGLAGPSFQETQYF
TRBJ1-2 TRBV25-1 . . TGTGCCAGCAGTGGCCGGGTATCGGGGGCGTTCTATGGCTACACCTTC CASSGRVSGAFYGYTF
TRBJ1-1 TRBV28 . . TGTGCCAGCCTCTCGCCGGGACCTTGGAGCGCTGAAGCTTTCTTT CASLSPGPWSAEAFF
TRBJ1-5 TRBV7-2 once . TGTGCCAGCAGCTTAGCAGGGATTAGCAATCAGCCCCAGCATTTT CASSLAGISNQPQHF
TRBJ2-7 TRBV6-1 . . TGTGCCAGCAGTGATTTAGCATCCTACGAGCAGTACTTC CASSDLASYEQYF
TRBJ1-2 TRBV6-5 . . TGTGCCAGCAGTCAAAGAGGGGTGGGCTACACCTTC CASSQRGVGYTF
TRBJ2-7 TRBV6-1 . . TGTGCCAGCAGTGAAAGGCGGGGATCGTACGAGCAGTACTTC CASSERRGSYEQYF
TRBJ2-3 TRBV10-2 . . TGCGCCAGCCTGGGGGCGCTGTTCACAGATACGCAGTATTTT CASLGALFTDTQYF
TRBJ2-7 TRBV6-5 once TRBD2 TGTGCCAGCAGCCCCCCCGGGGTGATGGGGGGGGAGCAGTACTTC CASSPPGVMGGEQYF
TRBJ1-4 TRBV4-2 . . TGTGCCAGTCAGACAGCCGGGGGTGTTGGGTTTGACGAAAAACTGTTTTTT CASQTAGGVGFDEKLFF
TRBJ2-7 TRBV7-9 . . TGTGCCAGCAGCTTAGCTGGGGCAGGTGAGCAGTACTTC CASSLAGAGEQYF
TRBJ2-1 TRBV2 . TRBD2 TGTGCCAGCAGTGATGGACTAGCGGGAGTCGACAATGAGCAGTTCTTC CASSDGLAGVDNEQFF
TRBJ2-7 TRBV9 once TRBD1 TGTGCCAGCAGCGTAGGATTACCGGGACAGGGGTACTACGAGCAGTACTTC CASSVGLPGQGYYEQYF
TRBJ2-3 TRBV11-3 . . TGTGCCAGCAGACACTCAACCCCAGATACGCAGTATTTT CASRHSTPDTQYF
TRBJ1-2 TRBV29-1 . TRBD1 TGCAGCGTTGAGGTTTGGACAGGGCAGTCCTATGGCTACACCTTC CSVEVWTGQSYGYTF
TRBJ2-2 TRBV5-1 . TRBD2 TGCGCCAGCAGCGAGCCGACACTAGCGGGAGGATTCACCGGGGAGCTGTTTTTT CASSEPTLAGGFTGELFF
TRBJ1-5 TRBV7-9 . . TGTGCCAGCAGCTACCAAGACGACAGTCTCAATCAGCCCCAGCATTTT CASSYQDDSLNQPQHF
TRBJ1-1 TRBV19 once . TGTGCCAGTAGTATAGCACCGAATAGGGACACTGAAGCTTTCTTT CASSIAPNRDTEAFF
TRBJ2-3 TRBV18 . . TGTGCCAGCTCACCATTACGAGGGGGGCAAGATACGCAGTATTTT CASSPLRGGQDTQYF
TRBJ2-1 TRBV10-1 . TRBD2 TGCGCCAGCAGTGCGGGCGGGAGTATCAATGAGCAGTTCTTC CASSAGGSINEQFF
TRBJ2-1 TRBV10-2 . . TGCGCCAGCAGGAGCTGGGGAGATGAGCAGTTCTTC CASRSWGDEQFF
TRBJ2-1 TRBV29-1 . . TGCAGCGTTGAAGTGTATAGGCTAGCGACCCACAATGAGCAGTTCTTC CSVEVYRLATHNEQFF
TRBJ2-1 TRBV19 once . TGTGCCAGTTCACCGATGCCCTCCTACAATGAGCAGTTCTTC CASSPMPSYNEQFF
TRBJ1-3 TRBV27 . . TGTGCCAGCGCCTTTCGAGGCGCCGGAAACACCATATATTTT CASAFRGAGNTIYF
TRBJ2-1 TRBV5-4 . . TGTGCCAGCAGACGGGAACTAGATGCCAATGAGCAGTTCTTC CASRRELDANEQFF
TRBJ1-2 TRBV27 . . TGTGCCAGCAGTCCCGCAATTAACTATGGCTACACCTTC CASSPAINYGYTF
TRBJ2-5 TRBV5-1 . . TGCGCCAGCAGCCATAGACAGTCACAAGAGACCCAGTACTTC CASSHRQSQETQYF
TRBJ2-7 TRBV5-1 . . TGCGCCAGCAGCTTGCAGACAGAAGCCTACGAGCAGTACTTC CASSLQTEAYEQYF
TRBJ2-1 TRBV9 . TRBD1 TGTGCCAGCAGCGTAGGGGGACAGGGGGCCTACGAGCAGTTCTTC CASSVGGQGAYEQFF
TRBJ2-5 TRBV4-2 . TRBD1 TGTGCCAGCAGCCAAGATCACCGGGACAGGGTAGGAGAGACCCAGTACTTC CASSQDHRDRVGETQYF
TRBJ1-2 TRBV11-2 . TRBD1 TGTGCCAGCAGCTTATTACAGGGGGGGATCGCTAACTATGGCTACACCTTC CASSLLQGGIANYGYTF
TRBJ1-5 TRBV19 . . TGTGCCAGTAGTGGGGGGGGGATTAGCAATCAGCCCCAGCATTTT CASSGGGISNQPQHF
TRBJ1-1 TRBV5-4 . . TGTGCCAGCAGCCCCCATGGGAGTGAAGCTTTCTTT CASSPHGSEAFF
TRBJ1-2 TRBV7-2 . . TGTGCCAGCAGTCTTATGGGGGCCTTTGGCTACACCTTC CASSLMGAFGYTF
TRBJ2-3 TRBV10-2 . TRBD2 TGCGCCGGCGGACTAGCGCAGAGCACAGATACGCAGTATTTT CAGGLAQSTDTQYF
TRBJ2-3 TRBV28 . TRBD1 TGTGCCAGCAGCATGGACAGGCGCACAGATACGCAGTATTTT CASSMDRRTDTQYF
TRBJ2-5 TRBV7-2 . . TGTGCCAGCAGCTTAAAAAACTTGGGAGAGACCCAGTACTTC CASSLKNLGETQYF
TRBJ2-1 TRBV27 . TRBD1 TGTGCCAGCAGTATCCGACAGGGGGCTCGGGAGCAGTTCTTC CASSIRQGAREQFF
TRBJ2-1 TRBV21-1 . . TGTGCCAGCAGCAAGGACTCCTGGCCGGAACAGTTCTTC CASSKDSWPEQFF
TRBJ1-5 TRBV5-4 . . TGTGCCAGCAGCTTGCATGGTTCTCGCCAGCCCCAGCATTTT CASSLHGSRQPQHF
TRBJ2-7 TRBV19 . TRBD2 TGTGCCAGTATGTCGGGGGGTTTAGCCGGCGAGCAGTACTTC CASMSGGLAGEQYF
TRBJ2-7 TRBV5-1 . TRBD1 TGCGCCAGCAGCGGGCTGGACAGGATCGGTTTTTACGAGCAGTACTTC CASSGLDRIGFYEQYF
TRBJ2-7 TRBV23-1 . . TGCGCCCCCTCCCCTCAGCGGAGATTCTACGAGCAGTACTTC CAPSPQRRFYEQYF
TRBJ2-7 TRBV7-9 . . TGTGCCAGCAGCTTATCAGCTAGCCATGACGAGCAGTACTTC CASSLSASHDEQYF
TRBJ2-1 TRBV7-2 . TRBD2 TGTGCCAGCAGCATAACCGGGACTAGCGGGAGTATTGAGCAGTTCTTC CASSITGTSGSIEQFF
TRBJ2-7 TRBV6-5 . . TGTGCCAGCAGTTACTTCGGGGACGAGCAGTACTTC CASSYFGDEQYF
TRBJ2-5 TRBV27 . . TGTGCCAGCAGTTTAACAGGGTACGGGGAGACCCAGTACTTC CASSLTGYGETQYF
TRBJ2-7 TRBV5-1 . . TGCGCCAGCAGCTTGGGCAGGGCATCCTACGAGCAGTACTTC CASSLGRASYEQYF
TRBJ2-1 TRBV5-1 . TRBD2 TGCGCCAGCAGCCCGGGACTAGCGGGAGGGTGGGTCAATGAGCAGTTCTTC CASSPGLAGGWVNEQFF
TRBJ2-3 TRBV5-5 . . TGTGCCAGCAGCTTGGCAGGGACCACAGATACGCAGTATTTT CASSLAGTTDTQYF